This T cell receptor beta chain is drawn from a study of CD8+ T cells in alopecia areata. Overall study: The tofacitinib course ran for 6 to 18 months and was followed by 6 months off drug.

The authors extracted RNA and reverse transcribed it into cDNA as the sequencing template. Assay: immunoSEQ multiplex PCR; the TCRdb copy retains only in-frame clones and omits some. Of about 290,000 clones listed, roughly 60% are singletons. Per the germline V gene, CDR1 is SQVTM and CDR2 is ANQGSEA. The V end was cut by 4 bases, the J end by 4 bases, with 13 bases between. The CDR3 covers 13 residues. This clone came up a few times. Treatment meaning: oral pan-JAK inhibitor, 5-10 mg twice daily. From alopecia areata patients, lesional scalp punch biopsies and peripheral blood were collected. The receptor was derived from a human donor with alopecia areata. The input for sequencing was CD4+ T cells sorted from blood, taken at week 24, from a patient treated with tofacitinib. The V and J genes are TRBV29-1 and TRBJ1-2; D may be TRBD1 (6 bases). The CDR3 reads CSVAGGLAYGYTF. The CDR3 DNA is TGCAGCGTTGCGGGGGGCCTTGCCTATGGCTACACCTTC.